This T cell receptor (beta chain) was retrieved from a study of T cell repertoires and leukemia-associated antigens. Whole-study context: Samples yielded 3.3 to 5.0 million effective reads each, 15 million to 20 million overall. Study outcomes and limitations: No direct test of specificity or function was done for expanded clones. V, J, VDJ and CDR3 counts did not differ significantly among groups.

TCRdb itself ran the 5' RACE reads through MiXCR, one entry per CDR3 protein. The table shows 11,000 or so distinct CDR3 sequences, with 35% to 45% occurring only once. A note on this clonotype: The antigen is unknown. The junction differs from germline at one of its ends, possibly a read error.

The CD3+ T cells first had an overnight rest without serum. The CDR3 has 16 residues. Germline V lookup: CDR1 SGHVS, CDR2 FQNEAQ. The sequenced sample was CD3+ T cells sorted from blood and cultured. The genes are TRBV7-8 and TRBJ2-3; TRBD2 aligns across 10 bases. The clonotype comes from a female donor in good health. The CDR3 DNA sequence: TGTGCCAGCAGCTTAGTAGCGGGAGGAACCACAAATACGCAGTATTTT. Its translation: CASSLVAGGTTNTQYF.